This T cell receptor (beta chain) derives from a study of tumor-infiltrating lymphocytes in localized non-small cell lung cancer. Looking at the study overall: Several tumor histologies, both smoking statuses, and some post-neoadjuvant chemotherapy samples were included. From each patient, both tumor and uninvolved lung, non-adjacent to tumor, were sampled.

Study-wide points: Different pieces of the same tissue went to different assays, confounding technical variation with intratumor heterogeneity.

The protocol was immunoSEQ multiplex PCR, while the TCRdb copy is restricted to in-frame clones and leaves out a portion. Counted here are over 5,500 clones, about 65% occurring once; the ten biggest clones make up more than 10%. There are a few counts of this clone. No antigen is known for it. Deletions cut 3 bases from V and 6 bases from J, with 17 bases between. Germline CDR1 LNHDA, CDR2 SQIVND (reference sequence). CDR3 length equals 15 residues. This clonotype originated in a human donor with non-small cell lung cancer. This chain joins TRBV19 and TRBJ1-1, with a possible D match to TRBD1 (5 bases). The source material was uninvolved lung tissue not adjacent to the tumor. CDR3: CASSIGAGWKAEAFF. In DNA, the CDR3 is TGTGCCAGTAGTATTGGGGCAGGGTGGAAGGCTGAAGCTTTCTTT.